This is a list of T cell receptor beta chains from one sample in a study of blood T cell repertoires in COVID-19. Sequencing was performed with immunoSEQ multiplex PCR; in TCRdb, only in-frame clones are kept and a portion is missing. This sample has around 340,000 clones, with over 85% found just once. Sequencing was performed on peripheral blood. These receptors came from a woman in her fifties or sixties with COVID-19, enrolled during active disease. Both conserved end residues are part of each CDR3. A D gene is named only where the DNA matches it firmly. Some rows have no size entry. The others give once, few or many, or a class for an expanded clone.

d_gene,len,j_gene,v_gene,abundance,CDR3aa,CDR3nt
.,18,TRBJ1-2,TRBV18,.,CASTLRPARTNLDYGYTF,TGTGCCAGCACCTTAAGACCCGCCAGGACAAATCTCGACTATGGCTACACCTTC
TRBD2,13,TRBJ2-3,TRBV10-1,.,CASGSGTTDTQYF,TGCGCCAGCGGGAGCGGGACCACAGATACGCAGTATTTT
TRBD1,15,TRBJ2-5,TRBV6-5,once,CASSRQGQVQETQYF,TGTGCCAGCAGTAGACAGGGACAAGTCCAAGAGACCCAGTACTTC
.,14,TRBJ2-5,TRBV28,.,CASSAAGTQETQYF,TGTGCCAGCAGTGCCGCCGGGACTCAAGAGACCCAGTACTTC
TRBD2,15,TRBJ2-1,TRBV7-3,.,CASSLAGGSPYEQFF,TGTGCCAGCAGCTTAGCGGGGGGATCACCTTATGAGCAGTTCTTC
TRBD2,12,TRBJ2-7,TRBV29-1,.,CSVGGAPYEQYF,TGCAGCGTGGGAGGGGCTCCCTACGAGCAGTACTTC
TRBD1,16,TRBJ2-7,TRBV2,.,CASSEFGTGSSYEQYF,TGTGCCAGCAGTGAGTTCGGGACAGGGAGCTCCTACGAGCAGTACTTC
.,15,TRBJ1-6,TRBV5-1,.,CASSPQDGVNSPLHF,TGCGCCAGCAGCCCCCAGGACGGGGTTAATTCACCCCTCCACTTT
.,13,TRBJ1-2,TRBV7-9,.,CASSYRESYGYTF,TGTGCCAGCAGCTACAGGGAAAGCTATGGCTACACCTTC
.,15,TRBJ2-4,TRBV5-1,.,CASSWGSAGDNIQYF,TGCGCCAGCAGCTGGGGGTCGGCAGGGGATAACATTCAGTACTTC
.,14,TRBJ2-1,TRBV2,.,CASSETQTYNEQFF,TGTGCCAGCAGTGAAACCCAGACCTACAATGAGCAGTTCTTC
.,16,TRBJ2-1,TRBV5-1,.,CASSLGAGGSYNEQFF,TGCGCCAGCAGCTTGGGGGCAGGAGGATCCTACAATGAGCAGTTCTTC
TRBD1,17,TRBJ1-6,TRBV9,.,CASSVAPRTGVGSPLHF,TGTGCCAGCAGCGTAGCCCCCAGGACAGGGGTCGGTTCACCCCTCCACTTT
TRBD1,15,TRBJ1-5,TRBV2,.,CASRDRDRSNQPQHF,TGTGCCAGCAGAGACCGGGACAGAAGCAATCAGCCCCAGCATTTT
.,13,TRBJ1-3,TRBV15,.,CATSGEVGNTIYF,TGTGCCACCAGCGGGGAGGTCGGAAACACCATATATTTT
.,15,TRBJ2-3,TRBV18,.,CASSPGTRSTDTQYF,TGTGCCAGCTCACCAGGGACACGAAGCACAGATACGCAGTATTTT
.,16,TRBJ1-2,TRBV6-4,.,CASSAAPGQPSGGYTF,TGTGCCAGCAGCGCCGCCCCGGGACAACCCTCGGGGGGCTACACCTTC
TRBD2,16,TRBJ2-5,TRBV4-1,.,CASSKTSGGAGETQYF,TGCGCCAGCAGCAAAACTAGCGGGGGGGCGGGTGAGACCCAGTACTTC
TRBD1,12,TRBJ1-2,TRBV10-3,.,CAISESGTGGTF,TGTGCCATCAGTGAGTCCGGGACAGGGGGGACCTTC
.,13,TRBJ1-5,TRBV5-1,.,CASSPEGHQPQHF,TGCGCCAGCAGCCCGGAGGGTCATCAGCCCCAGCATTTT
.,13,TRBJ1-2,TRBV11-2,.,CASSSTIRDGYTF,TGTGCCAGCAGCTCGACGATCAGGGATGGCTACACCTTC
.,14,TRBJ1-4,TRBV5-1,.,CASSLQGTNEKLFF,TGCGCCAGCAGCTTACAGGGAACTAATGAAAAACTGTTTTTT
.,12,TRBJ1-4,TRBV3-1/TRBV3-2,.,CASSQAGLHWGF,TGTGCCAGCAGCCAAGCGGGGTTGCATTGGGGATTT
.,12,TRBJ1-1,TRBV4-1,.,CASSHPGQYAFF,TGCGCCAGCAGCCACCCCGGACAGTACGCTTTCTTT
.,16,TRBJ1-3,TRBV5-6,.,CASSLGRAISGNTIYF,TGTGCCAGCAGCTTGGGCAGGGCTATCTCTGGAAACACCATATATTTT
TRBD1,16,TRBJ1-1,TRBV5-1,.,CASSPGQGVANTEAFF,TGCGCCAGCAGCCCGGGACAGGGGGTGGCGAACACTGAAGCTTTCTTT
TRBD1,11,TRBJ1-1,TRBV28,few,CATQGYTEAFF,TGTGCCACACAGGGGTACACTGAAGCTTTCTTT
.,14,TRBJ1-5,TRBV5-1,.,CASRPDLGNQPQHF,TGCGCCAGCAGACCGGACTTGGGTAATCAGCCCCAGCATTTT
.,15,TRBJ1-1,TRBV9,.,CASSVGEGVETEAFF,TGTGCCAGCAGCGTAGGAGAAGGGGTGGAGACTGAAGCTTTCTTT
.,13,TRBJ1-4,TRBV18,.,CASSPRQNEKLFF,TGTGCCAGCTCACCACGACAAAATGAAAAACTGTTTTTT
.,14,TRBJ2-2,TRBV7-7,.,CASSLVEGTGELFF,TGTGCCAGCAGCTTAGTGGAGGGCACCGGGGAGCTGTTTTTT